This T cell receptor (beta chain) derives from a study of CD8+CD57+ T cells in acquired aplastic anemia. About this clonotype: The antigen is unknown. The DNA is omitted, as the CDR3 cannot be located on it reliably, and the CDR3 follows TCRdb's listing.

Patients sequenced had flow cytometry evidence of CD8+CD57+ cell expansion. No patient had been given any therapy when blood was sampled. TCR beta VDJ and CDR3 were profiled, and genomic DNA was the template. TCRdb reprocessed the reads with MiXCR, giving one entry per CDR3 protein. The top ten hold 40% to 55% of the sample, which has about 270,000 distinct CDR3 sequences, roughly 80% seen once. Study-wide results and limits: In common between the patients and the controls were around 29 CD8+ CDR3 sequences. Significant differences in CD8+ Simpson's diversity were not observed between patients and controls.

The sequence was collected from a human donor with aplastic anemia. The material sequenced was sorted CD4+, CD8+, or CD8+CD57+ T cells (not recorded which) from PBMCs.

The CDR3 is CAGQGAREAQYFGYTF. The V call is TRBV7-9, the J call TRBJ1-2; the table's TRBD1 call for D was not verified on the DNA. CDR1 and CDR2 from the germline V gene are SEHNR and FQNEAQ (reference sequence). The CDR3 is made up of 16 amino acids, end residues included.